This paragraph reports one T cell receptor (beta chain). Its matching antigen is unknown. This sample was taken from a study of graft-versus-host responses after intestinal transplantation. The CDR3 runs 14 residues. With V trimmed by 4 bases and J by 1 base, 4 bases remained unmatched. Germline V gives CDR1 WSHSY, CDR2 SAAADI. This table comes from immunoSEQ multiplex PCR, and its TCRdb copy is limited to in-frame clones, with some not included. The data show about 120,000 clones, about 92% seen once. Sequenced material: unstimulated CD4+ T cells sorted from spleen or lymph node cells, taken before transplant. The chain couples TRBV10-2 to TRBJ2-7; TRBD2 aligns across 7 bases. This clonotype originated in a human donor who was the organ donor for an intestinal transplant. The CDR3 sequence is CASSGGLRSYEQYF. CDR3 in DNA: TGCGCCAGCAGTGGGGGACTACGATCCTACGAGCAGTACTTC.